This entry describes one T cell receptor beta chain. The CDR3 sequence is 13 residues long. CDR1 and CDR2 from the germline V gene are LGHNA and YNFKEQ. The V end was cut by 3 bases, the J end by 3 bases, with 8 bases between. This sample was included in a study of T-cell reconstitution after alpha-beta-depleted transplantation in children. Unique molecular identifiers tagged the TCRbeta library. TCRdb called the PCR reads again in MiXCR, with one record for every CDR3 protein. The table records a few hundred thousand distinct CDR3 sequences, over 9% of them present only once. The J gene is TRBJ1-1, the V gene TRBV4-2, with D unclear. The source is a human donor who donated a stem cell graft to a child with acute lymphoblastic leukemia. The sequences come from PBMCs from the stem cell graft donor, collected from the stem cell graft. The CDR3 spells CASSHRPDTEAFF. CDR3 sequence (DNA): TGTGCCAGCAGCCATCGCCCAGACACTGAAGCTTTCTTT.